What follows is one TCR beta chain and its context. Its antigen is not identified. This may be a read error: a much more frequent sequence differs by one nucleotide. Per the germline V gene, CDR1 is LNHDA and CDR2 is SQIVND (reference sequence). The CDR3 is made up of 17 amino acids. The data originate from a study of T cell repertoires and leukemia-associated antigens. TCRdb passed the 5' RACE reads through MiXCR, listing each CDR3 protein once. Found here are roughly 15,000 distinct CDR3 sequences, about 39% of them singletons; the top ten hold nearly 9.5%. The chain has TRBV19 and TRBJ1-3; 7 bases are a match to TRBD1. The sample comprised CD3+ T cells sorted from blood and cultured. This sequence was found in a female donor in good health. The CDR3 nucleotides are TGTGCCAGTAACAGGGGTTCCGATCGTGCCTCTGGAAGCACCATATATTTT. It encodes CASNRGSDRASGSTIYF.